This TCR beta chain was documented in a study of PD-L1 blockade in urothelial cancer. Study-wide background: After treatment start, blood was analyzed at 3 weeks (second dose) and at 6 weeks.

Stated time point: peripheral blood 6 weeks after treatment start. Patient sample counts ranged from 1 to 8, pretreatment and on-treatment. Repertoires were generated with immunoSEQ multiplex PCR, while TCRdb's copy carries only in-frame clones and drops some. This sample carries 100,000 to 150,000 clones, 86% of them seen once, and the ten largest clones take 2% to 2.5%. Germline CDR1 is LNHNV and CDR2 is YYDKDF (reference sequence). This CDR3 has 12 amino acids. Trimming shortened V by 5 bases and J by 3 bases, and 6 bases separated the two germline ends. The V call is TRBV15, the J call TRBJ2-3, with D unresolved. Sequenced material: PBMCs, taken around atezolizumab (anti-PD-L1) treatment. The clonotype originates from a man in his fifties with urothelial cancer. The CDR3 sequence is CATSSHTDTQYF. For the CDR3, the DNA is TGTGCCACCAGCTCCCATACAGATACGCAGTATTTT.